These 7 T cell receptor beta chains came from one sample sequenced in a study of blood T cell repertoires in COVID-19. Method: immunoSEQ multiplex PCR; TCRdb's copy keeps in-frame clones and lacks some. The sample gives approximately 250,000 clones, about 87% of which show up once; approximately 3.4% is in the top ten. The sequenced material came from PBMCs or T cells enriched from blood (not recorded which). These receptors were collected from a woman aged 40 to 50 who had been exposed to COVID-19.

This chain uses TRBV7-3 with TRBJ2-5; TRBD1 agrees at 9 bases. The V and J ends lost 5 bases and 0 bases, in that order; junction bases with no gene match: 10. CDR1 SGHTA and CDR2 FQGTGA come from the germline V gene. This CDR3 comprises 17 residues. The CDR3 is CASSPNIDRGYQETQYF. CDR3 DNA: TGTGCCAGCAGCCCAAATATAGACAGGGGGTACCAAGAGACCCAGTACTTC. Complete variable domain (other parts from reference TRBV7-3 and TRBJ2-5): GAGVSQTPSNKVTEKGKYVELRCDPISGHTALYWYRQSLGQGPEFLIYFQGTGAADDSGLPNDRFFAVRPEGSVSTLKIQRTERGDSAVYLCASSPNIDRGYQETQYFGPGTRLLVL.

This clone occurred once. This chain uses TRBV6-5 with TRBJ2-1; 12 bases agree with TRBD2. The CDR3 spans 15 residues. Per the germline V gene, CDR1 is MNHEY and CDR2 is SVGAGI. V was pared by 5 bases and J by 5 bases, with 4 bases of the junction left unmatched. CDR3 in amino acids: CASSRLAGGNNEQFF. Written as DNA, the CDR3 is TGTGCCAGCAGTCGTCTAGCGGGAGGGAACAATGAGCAGTTCTTC.

In nucleotides, the CDR3 is TGTGCCAGCAGCTTACCCAGGGGAGCCACTGAAGCTTTCTTT. Its protein is CASSLPRGATEAFF. This chain links TRBV7-9 with TRBJ1-1; weak D call: TRBD1 (6 bases). CDR1 SEHNR and CDR2 FQNEAQ come from the germline V gene (reference sequence). V lost 2 bases, J lost 4 bases, and 11 bases lay in between. The CDR3 has 14 residues.

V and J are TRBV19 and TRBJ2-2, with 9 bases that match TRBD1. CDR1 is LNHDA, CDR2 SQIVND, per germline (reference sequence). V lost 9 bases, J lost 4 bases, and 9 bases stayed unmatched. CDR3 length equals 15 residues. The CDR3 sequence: CASGTGGAFTGELFF. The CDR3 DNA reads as TGTGCCAGCGGTACAGGGGGCGCGTTCACCGGGGAGCTGTTTTTT. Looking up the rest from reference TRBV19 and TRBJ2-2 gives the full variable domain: DGGITQSPKYLFRKEGQNVTLSCEQNLNHDAMYWYRQDPGQGLRLIYYSQIVNDFQKGDIAEGYSVSREKKESFPLTVTSAQKNPTAFYLCASGTGGAFTGELFFGEGSRLTVL.

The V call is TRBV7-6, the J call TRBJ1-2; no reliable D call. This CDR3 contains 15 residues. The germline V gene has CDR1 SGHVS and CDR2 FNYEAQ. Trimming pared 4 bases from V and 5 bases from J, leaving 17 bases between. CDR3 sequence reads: CASSSYGEPGYGYTF. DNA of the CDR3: TGTGCCAGCAGCTCCTACGGTGAGCCCGGGTATGGCTACACCTTC.

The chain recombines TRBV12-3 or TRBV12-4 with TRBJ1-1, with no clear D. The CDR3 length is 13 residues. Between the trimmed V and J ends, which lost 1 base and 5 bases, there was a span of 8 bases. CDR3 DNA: TGTGCCAGCAGTTTAGACCCACTGACTGAAGCTTTCTTT. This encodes CASSLDPLTEAFF.

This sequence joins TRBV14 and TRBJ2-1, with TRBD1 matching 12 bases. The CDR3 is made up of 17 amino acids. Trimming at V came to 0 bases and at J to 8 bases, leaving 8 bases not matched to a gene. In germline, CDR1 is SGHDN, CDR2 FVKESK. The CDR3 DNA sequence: TGTGCCAGCAGCCAAGATCCCGCCGGGACAGGGGGCGATGAGCAGTTCTTC. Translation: CASSQDPAGTGGDEQFF.